The source of this T cell receptor (beta chain) is a study of shared clonotypes between healthy human individuals. About the research overall: Ranging from 18 to 49 in age, donors were two women and a few men.

Broader study findings: What naive subsets generally showed was a larger estimated richness than memory subsets showed. With a handful of donors compared, 4.5% to 6.5% of naive CD4 clonotypes were shared.

This clone was seen once. As yet, its antigen is unknown. The identical CDR3 is also encoded by other nucleotide sequences in the sample. Clones were read by immunoSEQ multiplex PCR, and TCRdb kept only the in-frame ones, dropping some. Altogether millions of clones are present, 93% being singletons, with the ten largest covering under 0.45%. V was shortened by 1 base and J by 5 bases, with 8 bases between the two germline ends. Germline lookup yields CDR1 KGHSH and CDR2 LQKENI. The CDR3 covers 13 residues. This rearrangement joins TRBV18 to TRBJ1-1; D remains ambiguous. The sequenced material came from naive CD4+ T cells from PBMCs. Subset described: CD45RA+ positively selected. This TCR came from a young man in good health. Some clones in this sample may be carry-over from other donors' samples. The CDR3 nucleotides are TGTGCCAGCTCACCACGACGGGAGACTGAAGCTTTCTTT. It encodes CASSPRRETEAFF.